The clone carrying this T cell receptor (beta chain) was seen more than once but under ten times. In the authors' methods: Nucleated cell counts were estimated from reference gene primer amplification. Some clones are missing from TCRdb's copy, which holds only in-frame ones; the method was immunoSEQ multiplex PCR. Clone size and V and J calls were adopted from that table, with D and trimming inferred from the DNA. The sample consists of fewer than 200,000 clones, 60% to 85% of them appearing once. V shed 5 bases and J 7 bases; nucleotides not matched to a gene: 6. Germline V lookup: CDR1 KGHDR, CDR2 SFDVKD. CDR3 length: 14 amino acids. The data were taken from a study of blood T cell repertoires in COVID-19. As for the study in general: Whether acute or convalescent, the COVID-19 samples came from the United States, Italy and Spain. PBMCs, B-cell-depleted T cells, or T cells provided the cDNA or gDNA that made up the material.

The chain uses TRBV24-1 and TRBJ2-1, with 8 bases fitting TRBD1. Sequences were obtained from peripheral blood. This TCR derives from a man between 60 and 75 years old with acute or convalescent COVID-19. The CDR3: CATSASGGLNEQFF. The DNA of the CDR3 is TGTGCCACCAGTGCCTCAGGGGGCCTGAATGAGCAGTTCTTC.